The entry below describes one T cell receptor beta chain. The record originates from a study of T cells in Graves' hyperthyroidism and ophthalmopathy. This CDR3 is 15 amino acids long. Germline-derived CDR1 and CDR2 are SGHKS and YYEKEE (reference sequence). V dropped 1 base and J dropped 1 base, with 11 bases sitting between them. Template material for amplifying TCR beta CDR3 regions consisted of RNA transcripts. The HTBI primer set served for first-round RT-PCR of the TCR CDR3. TCRdb reprocessed the multiplex PCR reads with MiXCR, giving one entry per CDR3 protein. The sample includes about 710,000 distinct CDR3 sequences, over 15% seen only once; the top ten take 8.4%.

J is TRBJ1-2 and V is TRBV5-5; maybe TRBD1 (6 bases). Sequenced: blood. The source is a man aged 18-30 years with Graves' hyperthyroidism. Here the CDR3 DNA reads TGTGCCAGCAGCTTGCCGGGACAAGTTAACTATGGCTACACCTTC. Encoded protein: CASSLPGQVNYGYTF.